The 28 T cell receptor beta chains below were found in one sample sequenced in a study of breast tumors, draining lymph nodes, adjacent tissues. Breast cancer patients provided tissue from their axillary draining lymph nodes. TCRdb re-analysed the multiplex PCR reads in MiXCR, keeping a single row per CDR3 protein. The sample shows 100,000 to 150,000 distinct CDR3 sequences, 15% to 20% of them seen only once. Material: axillary lymph node tissue. The receptors stem from a female donor with breast cancer. Some clones in this sample may be carry-over from other donors' samples.

This clonotype was recorded at least ten times. The chain combines TRBV20-1 with TRBJ2-5; D unclear. V dropped 3 bases and J dropped 2 bases, with 7 bases sitting between them. The CDR3 is 12 amino acids. Germline V gene sequence: CDR1 DFQATT, CDR2 SNEGSKA (reference sequence). In nucleotides, the CDR3 is TGCAGTGCTAGGTTCCAGCAAGAGACCCAGTACTTC. Amino acid sequence: CSARFQQETQYF.

This clonotype showed up many times. The genes are TRBV20-1 and TRBJ1-2, with D hard to call. Germline V lookup: CDR1 DFQATT, CDR2 SNEGSKA (reference sequence). V was clipped by 3 bases and J by 1 base, with 6 bases between them. This CDR3 spans 12 amino acids. The CDR3 loop reads CSASPVNYGYTF. CDR3 in DNA: TGCAGTGCTAGTCCCGTTAACTATGGCTACACCTTC.

This clonotype was observed at least ten times. The CDR3 DNA reads TGTGCCAGCAGTCCTGACAGGGGTATTGGGAGCTCCTACGAGCAGTACTTC. As protein: CASSPDRGIGSSYEQYF. This chain connects TRBV12-3 or TRBV12-4 to TRBJ2-7; 8 nucleotides match TRBD1. The CDR3 is 17 amino acids. Trimming at V came to 5 bases and at J to 0 bases, leaving 12 bases not matched to a gene.

This clonotype was counted many times. The chain combines TRBV5-6 with TRBJ2-5; 10 bases map to TRBD1. Germline CDR1 and CDR2: SGHDT and YYEEEE. The CDR3 is made up of 14 amino acids. V was pared by 3 bases and J by 4 bases, with 3 bases of the junction left unmatched. DNA of the CDR3: TGTGCCAGCAGCTGGGACAGGGGAGGAGAGACCCAGTACTTC. This encodes CASSWDRGGETQYF.

This clonotype was counted at least ten times. The chain recombines TRBV7-9 with TRBJ1-2; no clear D gene. The CDR3 totals 11 residues. V was pared by 4 bases and J by 4 bases, with 4 bases between. In germline, CDR1 is SEHNR, CDR2 FQNEAQ (reference sequence). The CDR3 coding sequence is TGTGCCAGCAGCTACACCTATGGCTACACCTTC. Translating it yields CASSYTYGYTF.

Ten or more counts support this clonotype. The chain employs TRBV7-9 and TRBJ2-7; no reliable D call. The germline V and J ends were trimmed by 5 bases and 2 bases, with 13 bases remaining between them. Germline V gene lookup returns CDR1 SEHNR and CDR2 FQNEAQ (reference sequence). The CDR3 extends over 14 amino acids. Here the CDR3 DNA reads TGTGCCAGCAGCGAATTAGGACGGACCTACGAGCAGTACTTC. As protein: CASSELGRTYEQYF.

This clonotype has just a few counts. CDR3: CASSSTGLSPTDTQYF. Here the CDR3 DNA reads TGTGCCAGCAGCTCCACGGGACTGTCGCCCACAGATACGCAGTATTTT. The genes are TRBV11-2 and TRBJ2-3; TRBD2 might be the D (6 bases). CDR3 length equals 16 residues. The germline CDR1 and CDR2 sequences are SGHAT and FQNNGV. With 4 bases removed from V and 2 bases from J, the gap between germline ends came to 16 bases.

This clonotype was seen ten or more times. One junction end disagrees with the germline gene, perhaps due to a read error. The chain is built from TRBV6-6 and TRBJ2-7; 9 nucleotides align to TRBD1. The CDR3 totals 13 residues. Germline lookup yields CDR1 MNHNY and CDR2 SVGAGI (reference sequence). Here the CDR3 DNA reads TGTGCCAGCCTGGGACAGGGATCCTCCGAGCAGTACTTC. As protein: CASLGQGSSEQYF.

This clonotype has a count of ten or more. The chain is built from TRBV19 and TRBJ2-3; D ambiguous. The CDR3 is 14 amino acids. Germline CDR1 is LNHDA and CDR2 is SQIVND (reference sequence). The V gene lost 7 bases and the J gene lost 2 bases, with 13 bases spanning the gap. The DNA for the CDR3 is TGTGCCAGTACTTATGGACCGGCCACAGATACGCAGTATTTT. Translating gives CASTYGPATDTQYF.

This clonotype came up many times. This chain uses TRBV5-6 with TRBJ2-1; D is ambiguous. V was shortened by 1 base and J by 10 bases, with 3 bases between the two germline ends. Germline CDR1 and CDR2: SGHDT and YYEEEE. CDR3 size: 10 residues. The CDR3 DNA reads TGTGCCAGCAGCTTGAGGGAGCAGTTCTTC. This gives the protein CASSLREQFF.

This clonotype was seen at least ten times. The chain links TRBV6-1 to TRBJ1-6; the D is unclear. The germline V and J ends were trimmed by 5 bases and 5 bases, with 13 bases remaining between them. Germline V CDR1 and CDR2: MNHNS, SASEGT. The CDR3 is made up of 15 amino acids. CDR3 nucleotides: TGTGCCAGCAGTCCCCAGACGGTGAATAATTCACCCCTCCACTTT. Translating gives CASSPQTVNNSPLHF.

This clonotype was counted at least ten times. The rearrangement links TRBV15 to TRBJ1-4, with D unclear. In germline, CDR1 is LNHNV, CDR2 YYDKDF (reference sequence). V dropped 0 bases and J dropped 2 bases, with 7 bases sitting between them. This CDR3 contains 15 residues. CDR3 sequence reads: CATSRDGQTNEKLFF. The CDR3 bases are TGTGCCACCAGCAGAGATGGGCAGACTAATGAAAAACTGTTTTTT.

This clonotype was recorded many times. V usage is TRBV6-2 or TRBV6-3 and J usage is TRBJ2-3, with D unresolved. V lost 6 bases, J lost 6 bases, and 10 bases lay in between. CDR1 MNHEY and CDR2 SVGEGT come from the germline V gene. The CDR3 has 12 amino acids. The CDR3 is CASRYQLDTQYF. The CDR3 DNA follows: TGTGCCAGCAGATACCAGCTCGATACGCAGTATTTT.

This clonotype was detected ten times or more. The rearrangement uses TRBV2 and TRBJ2-2; D is undetermined. CDR3 length: 15 residues. CDR1 is SNHLY, CDR2 FYNNEI, per germline. The ends were cut back, 5 bases at V and 5 bases at J, with 15 bases in the middle. The CDR3 sequence: CASSRPRWATGELFF. The DNA of the CDR3 is TGTGCCAGCAGTCGACCTCGCTGGGCGACCGGGGAGCTGTTTTTT.

There are many counts of this clonotype. The V and J genes are TRBV11-2 and TRBJ2-1; tentatively, D is TRBD2 (6 bases). CDR3 length: 15 amino acids. Germline assignment: CDR1 SGHAT and CDR2 FQNNGV. V was pared by 1 base and J by 4 bases, with 11 bases between. CDR3 sequence reads: CASSLGLASYNEQFF. CDR3 in DNA: TGTGCCAGCAGCTTAGGGCTAGCGAGTTACAATGAGCAGTTCTTC.

Comment on this clonotype: One base away lies a much larger clone, so this may be a sequencing read error. The V and J genes are TRBV2 and TRBJ2-2; the match to TRBD2 covers 8 bases. The CDR3 has 15 amino acids. The J segment lost 6 bases and the V segment lost 6 bases, leaving 9 bases of the junction unmatched. Germline assignment: CDR1 SNHLY and CDR2 FYNNEI. The CDR3 protein is CASRGVGRDAGELFF. The CDR3 DNA reads as TGTGCCAGCAGGGGGGTCGGGAGGGACGCCGGGGAGCTGTTTTTT.

At least ten counts were recorded for this clonotype. The chain is built from TRBV10-3 and TRBJ2-3; 8 nucleotides agree with TRBD1. The CDR3 spans 14 residues. The V segment lost 6 bases and the J segment 3 bases; nucleotides outside the gene matches: 5. From germline, CDR1 is ENHRY and CDR2 SYGVKD. The CDR3 spells CAIRTGGQTDTQYF. The CDR3 DNA reads TGTGCCATCAGAACAGGGGGGCAGACAGATACGCAGTATTTT.

The rearrangement links TRBV28 to TRBJ2-1; D is undetermined. Germline CDR1 and CDR2: MDHEN and SYDVKM. V was pared by 10 bases and J by 7 bases, with 14 bases between. This CDR3 comprises 12 residues. The CDR3, as DNA: TGTGCCACTAACGATTGGTCGAATGAGCAGTTCTTC. Translated: CATNDWSNEQFF.

This clonotype was seen a single time. V gene TRBV5-8 combines with J gene TRBJ2-4, with a weak D call TRBD2 (6 bases). In germline, CDR1 is SGHTS, CDR2 YDEGEE. The V and J ends lost 4 bases and 3 bases respectively, with 14 bases between them. CDR3 length equals 15 residues. The DNA of the CDR3 is TGTGCCAGCAGCACCGAAGGGGAGGACAAAAACATTCAGTACTTC. Residues: CASSTEGEDKNIQYF.

The CDR3 DNA is TGTGCCAGCACTAAAACAGGTCAGAGCGGGGAGCTGTTTTTT. This sequence encodes CASTKTGQSGELFF. The chain uses TRBV28 and TRBJ2-2, with D possibly being TRBD1 (5 bases). The germline gives CDR1 MDHEN, CDR2 SYDVKM. V dropped 7 bases and J dropped 7 bases, with 16 bases sitting between them. The CDR3 is 14 amino acids.

In its sample, this clonotype was seen many times. The chain is built from TRBV20-1 and TRBJ2-3, with 7 positions matching TRBD2. This CDR3 comprises 17 residues. Looked up from germline, CDR1 is DFQATT and CDR2 is SNEGSKA (reference sequence). V gave up 2 bases and J gave up 4 bases; unmatched junction bases: 15. CDR3 region: CSARTSFSRDYSDTQYF. In DNA, the CDR3 is TGCAGTGCTAGAACCTCCTTCTCCCGGGACTATTCAGATACGCAGTATTTT.

This clonotype has just a few counts. A junction boundary mismatches the germline segment, possibly from a read error. The chain joins TRBV6-1 to TRBJ2-3; D is undetermined. The length of the CDR3 is 14 residues. Germline V CDR1 and CDR2: MNHNS, SASEGT. DNA of the CDR3: TGTGCCGGCAGTGACCTAGTTGGTCCAGATACGCAGTATTTT. As protein: CAGSDLVGPDTQYF.

This clonotype was seen at least ten times. This rearrangement joins TRBV7-9 to TRBJ1-6, with D maybe TRBD1 (6 bases). This CDR3 comprises 15 residues. V was shortened by 5 bases and J by 2 bases, with 10 bases between the two germline ends. Germline lookup yields CDR1 SEHNR and CDR2 FQNEAQ (reference sequence). CDR3 nucleotides: TGTGCCAGCAGCACCCGGGACACCTATAATTCACCCCTCCACTTT. The encoded protein is CASSTRDTYNSPLHF.

In its sample, this clonotype was seen many times. J is TRBJ1-6 and V is TRBV4-1, with D maybe TRBD1 (5 bases). CDR1 MGHRA and CDR2 YSYEKL come from the germline V gene. Trimming took off 4 bases at V and 7 bases at J, with 14 bases between the two ends. This CDR3 is built from 15 residues. CDR3 region: CASSPQAGGNSPLHF. DNA of the CDR3: TGCGCCAGCAGCCCCCAGGCGGGGGGAAATTCACCCCTCCACTTT.

The table lists this clonotype with many counts. This chain uses TRBV6-5 with TRBJ2-1; possibly TRBD2 for D (5 bases). Deletions cut 7 bases from V and 7 bases from J, with 17 bases between. The CDR3 sequence is 14 residues long. CDR1 and CDR2 (germline): MNHEY, SVGAGI. This CDR3 is CASTDSGFGNEQFF. The CDR3 nucleotides read TGTGCCAGCACCGACTCGGGGTTCGGAAATGAGCAGTTCTTC.

This clonotype was detected many times. This chain links TRBV3-1 with TRBJ1-2; unclear D gene. CDR1 LGHDT and CDR2 YNNKEL come from the germline V gene (reference sequence). V was pared by 2 bases and J by 6 bases, with 10 bases between. The CDR3 totals 13 residues. CDR3 protein: CASSQSGLNGYTF. For the CDR3, the DNA is TGTGCCAGCAGCCAATCAGGATTGAATGGCTACACCTTC.

In DNA, the CDR3 is TGTGCCAGCAGCGACGGGGGGGCGAACTATGGCTACACCTTC. This codes for CASSDGGANYGYTF. V is TRBV28 and J is TRBJ1-2; possible D gene TRBD1, 6 bases. Looked up from germline, CDR1 is MDHEN and CDR2 is SYDVKM. The CDR3 contains 14 residues. V lost 6 bases, J lost 2 bases, and 13 bases lay in between.

This clonotype appeared many times. The chain is built from TRBV7-6 and TRBJ2-2, with no clear D. In germline, CDR1 is SGHVS, CDR2 FNYEAQ. V was clipped by 1 base and J by 6 bases, with 12 bases between them. CDR3 length: 15 residues. CDR3 sequence (DNA): TGTGCCAGCAGCTTAGTTCCGATGGATTCCGGGGAGCTGTTTTTT. Translation: CASSLVPMDSGELFF. The full variable domain, rest sourced from reference TRBV7-6 and TRBJ2-2, is GAGVSQSPRYKVTKRGQDVALRCDPISGHVSLYWYRQALGQGPEFLTYFNYEAQQDKSGLPNDRFSAERPEGSISTLTIQRTEQRDSAMYRCASSLVPMDSGELFFGEGSRLTVL.